Sequencing of this T cell receptor (beta chain) was carried out in a study of shared clonotypes between healthy human individuals. Comments on this clone: Its antigen is as yet unknown.

Researchers partitioned CD4+ cells into CD45RA+ naive and CD45RA-negative memory subsets. Findings of the study overall: Since donors were few, the genetic and exposure-history diversity represented was limited.

For sorted subsets, 200 ng DNA per replicate equaled 30,000 or so T cell genomes. Original handling: ImmunoSEQ yielded junction-only sequences lacking quality scores, so filtering differed. Clones were sequenced by immunoSEQ multiplex PCR, and TCRdb holds only the in-frame ones, with some missing. V and J calls plus clone size are reproduced from that table; the DNA served to infer D and trimming. Of around 2.5 million clones listed, more than 85% are singletons. This CDR3 comprises 13 residues. Germline CDR1 and CDR2: SQVTM and ANQGSEA. V was pared by 7 bases and J by 3 bases, with 6 bases of the junction left unmatched.

Material for sequencing was naive CD4+ T cells from PBMCs. The subset here: CD45RA+ positively selected. The chain employs TRBV29-1 and TRBJ2-7; 10 bases fit TRBD1. The sequence derives from a young man in good health. Some clones in this sample may be carry-over from other donors' samples. CDR3: CSATGQGSYEQYF. The CDR3 region has the DNA TGCAGCGCCACGGGACAGGGGAGCTACGAGCAGTACTTC.